This T cell receptor (beta chain) was sequenced in a study of cytomegalovirus exposure and HLA in healthy donors. Broader study findings: Among CMV-associated TCR beta chains, most appeared HLA-restricted in a later analysis.

CDR1 and CDR2 (germline): MGHRA, YSYEKL. The CDR3 sequence is 14 residues long. With 0 bases removed from V and 9 bases from J, the gap between germline ends came to 14 bases. On this clone itself: Antigen specificity is unknown.

PCR was performed using 60 Vbeta and 13 Jbeta primers. Sequenced by immunoSEQ multiplex PCR; TCRdb stores in-frame clones only, minus some. The sample consists of 150,000 or so clones, approximately 70% of them appearing once. This chain connects TRBV4-1 to TRBJ1-2; tentative D call: TRBD1 (5 bases). The receptor's source is a young woman in good health and CMV-seronegative. The sequenced sample consisted of PBMCs. The CDR3 nucleotides are TGCGCCAGCAGCCAAGACAGGCAGGGTAGCAGCTACACCTTC. Its translation is CASSQDRQGSSYTF.